This T cell receptor (beta chain) appears in the sequencing data of a study of vaccination and CD4 T cells after COVID-19 (dated by TCRdb to between 2021 and 2024). About the investigation overall: Convalescent patients had a positive SARS-CoV-2 result on nasal swab PCR, and of these patients, several had mild disease and one had severe disease. Each participant got two doses of either the Pfizer-BioNTech BNT162b2 vaccine (n=8) or the Moderna mRNA-1273 vaccine (n=2). The convalescent cohort comprised six males and four females, including two Hispanic individuals, seven Caucasians, two Asians and one multiracial person. In control cultures, a CEFX viral epitope pool was used as positive control, an HIV-1 Nef peptide pool was used as negative control, or no peptide was added. Post-COVID blood samples from convalescent patients were collected a median of roughly 100 days after diagnosis, with a range of 35 to 161 days. Post-vaccine blood samples were taken a median of around 77 days after the second vaccine dose, with a range of about 13 to 250 days. Overlapping spike peptide pools from SARS-CoV-2 and from the common cold coronaviruses HCoV-NL63, HCoV-OC43 and HCoV-229E were used as culture stimuli. In fewer than 12 COVID-19 convalescent patients and a few infection-naive healthy vaccine recipients, researchers compared the spike-specific CD4+ TCR repertoire from before mRNA vaccination with the repertoire from after.

The CDR3 spans 14 residues, from the cysteine through the phenylalanine. Only CDR3 DNA remains: 42 bases, in frame from the first base. V is pared back by 8 bases and J by 5 bases, with 18 bases lying between the germline termini. CDR1 and CDR2, looked up from the germline V gene, are MNHNS and SASEGT. The sample's treatment or condition label is to be understood as: roughly ten-day PBMC culture with coronavirus spike peptide pools or control peptides (ViraFEST assay). The ViraFEST assay was used in the study, in which antigen-specific T cells were expanded with peptide pools and expanded clonotypes were subsequently identified by TCR sequencing. The convalescent patients' positive SARS-CoV-2 PCR tests fell between March and December 2020, which was before the Alpha, Beta and Delta variants emerged in the United States. PBMCs were cultured at 1.5 million to 2 million per well in IMDM supplemented with 5% human AB serum and 10 IU/ml IL-2, with around 10 ug/ml peptide pools added. Half of the culture medium was replaced with fresh IL-2-containing medium on days 3 and 7. CD4+ T cells were isolated after about nine days of culture through negative selection using the EasySep CD4+ T cell isolation kit. Ficoll-Paque Plus gradient centrifugation was used to isolate PBMCs from whole blood, and the isolated PBMCs were then either used fresh or cryopreserved at -140C. In general, triplicate wells were set up for every culture condition.

The library came from PCR. DNA from cultured CD4+ T cells was subjected to TCR sequencing with the Oncomine TCR Beta short-read assay at the Johns Hopkins FTIC core. The QIAamp micro DNA kit was used to extract genomic DNA from the cultured CD4+ T cells. The Oncomine TCR Beta libraries from cultured CD4+ T cells were pooled using unique dual indexes and then sequenced on an Illumina iSeq 100. The authors' analysis ran thus. Non-productive sequences were removed, and CDR3s that did not start with C, did not end with F or W, or were shorter than 7 amino acids were discarded. The MANAFEST web application was used to identify antigen-specific clonotypes by comparing peptide-stimulated wells against reference wells and other culture wells. Positive clones required FDR below 0.05, an odds ratio above 5, and productive frequency above 0.1% in at least two of three replicate wells. A clonotype was classed as cross-reactive if the clonotype showed significant expansion both in SARS-CoV-2 spike wells and in at least one common cold coronavirus spike condition. Similarity between CDR3 sequences was evaluated in R version 3.6.1 using Levenshtein distances (stringdist) and unrooted phylogenetic trees (ape). The public reads were quality trimmed at Q25 with fastp and then assembled into clones with MiXCR by TCRdb, keeping productive beta chains. When rows share a CDR3 protein, they turn into one entry using the most common DNA and genes. The V and J calls reflect TCRdb's pipeline rather than the authors' work. This sample lists some 15,000 distinct CDR3 sequences; around 61% were detected once. Around 10% of the sample rests with the top ten.

What the authors observed across the whole study: Of the vaccine-specific clones in convalescent patients, 304 of 307, or nearly all, reacted only to SARS-CoV-2 spike and did not cross-react with common cold coronaviruses. The number of convalescent patients in the study was relatively small, and the study did not examine early timepoints following natural infection. The median number of SARS-CoV-2-reactive clonotypes rose from around 20 after infection to a few dozen after vaccination, but the change was not significant. Among convalescent patients, a median roughly 90% of the SARS-CoV-2-reactive clones seen after vaccination appeared only after vaccination, which suggests priming specific to the vaccine.

This clonotype came up a few times. There is no known antigen for this receptor. No much larger clone exists at a distance of one base, and base qualities are not known. The sequence was obtained from a human donor who had recovered from COVID-19. The chain is made from TRBV6-1 and TRBJ1-1, with no reliable assignment of the D segment. Sequencing input: CD4+ T cells from blood, cultured in vitro. The CDR3 has the sequence CASASPGGGTEAFF. Here is the DNA: TGTGCCAGCGCCTCTCCGGGTGGTGGGACTGAAGCTTTCTTT.